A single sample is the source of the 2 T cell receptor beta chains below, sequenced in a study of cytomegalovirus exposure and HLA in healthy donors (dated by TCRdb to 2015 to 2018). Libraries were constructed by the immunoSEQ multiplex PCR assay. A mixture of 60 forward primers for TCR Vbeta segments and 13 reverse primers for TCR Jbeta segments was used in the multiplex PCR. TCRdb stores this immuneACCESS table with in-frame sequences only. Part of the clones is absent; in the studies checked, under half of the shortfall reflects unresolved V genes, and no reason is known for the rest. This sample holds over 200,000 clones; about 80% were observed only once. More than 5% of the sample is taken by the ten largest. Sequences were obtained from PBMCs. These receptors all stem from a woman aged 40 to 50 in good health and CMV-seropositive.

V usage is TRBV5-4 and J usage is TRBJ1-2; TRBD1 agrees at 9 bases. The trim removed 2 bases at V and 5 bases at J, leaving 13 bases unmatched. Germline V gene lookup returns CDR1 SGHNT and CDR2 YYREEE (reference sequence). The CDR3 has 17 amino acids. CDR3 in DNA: TGTGCCAGCAGCTTATATCCCCGGGACAGGGAAGGTTATGGCTACACCTTC. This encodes CASSLYPRDREGYGYTF.

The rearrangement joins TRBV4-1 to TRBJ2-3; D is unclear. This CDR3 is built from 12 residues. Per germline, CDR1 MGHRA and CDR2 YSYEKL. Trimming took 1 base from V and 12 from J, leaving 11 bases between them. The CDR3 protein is CASSQVARDQYF. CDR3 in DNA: TGCGCCAGCAGCCAAGTCGCCCGAGATCAGTATTTT.